This T cell receptor (beta chain) was captured in a study of early T cells in non-severe SARS-CoV-2 infection. Study as a whole: The chains were unpaired, and the sequenced material was bulk RNA from unsorted whole blood.

The length of the CDR3 is 16 residues. The ends lost 6 bases at V and 6 bases at J; junction bases unmatched: 8. Germline lookup yields CDR1 MGHRA and CDR2 YSYEKL. This clonotype was detected many times. Molecules of cDNA were individually given unique molecular identifiers that were attached to them. TCRdb ran MiXCR on the 5' RACE reads and lists one entry per CDR3 protein. The profile shows roughly 50,000 distinct CDR3 sequences, about 9.3% of them singletons. Specimen: whole blood. The J gene is TRBJ2-3, the V gene TRBV4-1; 14 bases line up with TRBD2. This TCR derives from an adult who was a healthcare worker with PCR-confirmed SARS-CoV-2 infection or an uninfected control (not recorded which). The CDR3 loop reads CASRRGTSGSGDTQYF. CDR3 nucleotides: TGCGCCAGCAGACGCGGGACTAGCGGGAGCGGGGATACGCAGTATTTT.